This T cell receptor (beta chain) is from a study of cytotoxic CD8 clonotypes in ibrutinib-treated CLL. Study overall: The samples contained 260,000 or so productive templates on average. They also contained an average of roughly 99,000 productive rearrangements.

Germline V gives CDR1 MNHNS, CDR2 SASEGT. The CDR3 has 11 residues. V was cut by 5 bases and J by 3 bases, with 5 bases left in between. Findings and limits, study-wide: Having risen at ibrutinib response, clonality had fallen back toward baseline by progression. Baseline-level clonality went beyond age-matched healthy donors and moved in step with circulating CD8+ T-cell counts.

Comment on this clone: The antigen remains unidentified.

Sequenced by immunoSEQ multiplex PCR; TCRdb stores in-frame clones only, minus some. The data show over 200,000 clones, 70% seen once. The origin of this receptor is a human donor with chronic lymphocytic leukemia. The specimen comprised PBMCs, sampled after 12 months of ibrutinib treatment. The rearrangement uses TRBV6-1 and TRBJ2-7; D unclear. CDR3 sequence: CASSRNYEQYF. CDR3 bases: TGTGCCAGCAGTAGGAACTACGAGCAGTACTTC.